This entry features one TCR beta chain sequence. Its specificity is not known. TCR beta VDJ and CDR3 were profiled, and genomic DNA was the template. TCRdb ran MiXCR on the reads and lists one entry per CDR3 protein. The sample shows some 410,000 distinct CDR3 sequences, roughly 64% of them seen only once. These data belong to a study of CD8+CD57+ T cells in acquired aplastic anemia. Whole-study context: Sorted CD4+ and CD8+ cell DNA averaged about 3.5 ug. On average, healthy donors gave 9 million to 11 million reads for CD4+ cells. The study, taken as a whole, reports: Some 29 CD8+ CDR3 sequences were shared between patients and controls.

The ends were cut back, 5 bases at V and 4 bases at J, with 11 bases in the middle. CDR1 is SGHTA and CDR2 is FQGTGA in the germline V gene. This CDR3 contains 13 residues. The chain couples TRBV7-3 to TRBJ2-5, with TRBD2 as a possible D gene (5 bases). The sequencing sample was made of sorted CD4+, CD8+, or CD8+CD57+ T cells (not recorded which) from PBMCs. The TCR was taken from a human donor in good health, serving as a control. CDR3 DNA: TGTGCCAGCAGCGTCGATGGAGGAGAGACCCAGTACTTC. Encoded protein: CASSVDGGETQYF.